This T cell receptor (beta chain) was found in a study of T cell responses to AZD1222 COVID-19 vaccine. This clone was found once. Its matching antigen is unknown. Generated by immunoSEQ multiplex PCR, the TCRdb table keeps only in-frame clones and is missing some. The repertoire holds under 150,000 clones, with 65% to 90% as singletons. Whole-study findings and limits: The number of AZD1222 recipients seropositive at baseline was only 5 to 7. Regions 160-218 and 743-854 dominated among vaccine-associated CD4 TCRs spanning spike. Reportedly, close to half of spike-specific TCRs are directed against unmutated variant regions.

Trimming left V 4 bases short and J 5 bases short, with 11 bases between. The length of the CDR3 is 14 residues. The germline gives CDR1 SGHVS, CDR2 FQNEAQ. This specimen consisted of peripheral blood, obtained 28 days after the second dose of the MenACWY control vaccine. The receptor was derived from an adult who received the MenACWY meningococcal vaccine as a control. V usage is TRBV7-8 and J usage is TRBJ1-4, with D possibly being TRBD1 (5 bases). CDR3 loop: CASSSRDPNEKLFF. CDR3 nucleotides: TGTGCCAGCAGCTCGAGGGACCCAAATGAAAAACTGTTTTTT.